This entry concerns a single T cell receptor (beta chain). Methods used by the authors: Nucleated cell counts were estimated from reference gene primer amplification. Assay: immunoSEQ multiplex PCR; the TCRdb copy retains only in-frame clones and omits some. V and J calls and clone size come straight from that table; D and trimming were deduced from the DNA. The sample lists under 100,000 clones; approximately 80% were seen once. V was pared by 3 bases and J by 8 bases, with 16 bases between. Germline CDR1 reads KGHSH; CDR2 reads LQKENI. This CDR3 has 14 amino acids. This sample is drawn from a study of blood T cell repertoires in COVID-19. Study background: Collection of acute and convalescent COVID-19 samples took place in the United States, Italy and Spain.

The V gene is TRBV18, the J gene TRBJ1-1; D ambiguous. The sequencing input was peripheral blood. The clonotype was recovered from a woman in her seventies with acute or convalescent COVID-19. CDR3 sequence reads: CASSPAAGEFEAFF. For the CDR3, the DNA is TGTGCCAGCTCACCCGCCGCAGGTGAATTCGAAGCTTTCTTT.